The 25 T cell receptor beta chains in this list originate from one sample, sequenced in a study of regulatory T cells in long-lasting Graves disease. Time point defined: newly diagnosed GD, antithyroid drugs for less than 3 months. Generation of the TCR library employed RNA extracted from PBMCs. Libraries of TCR beta came from iRepertoire HTBI primers plus Arm-PCR of CDR3 regions. TCRdb re-called the multiplex PCR reads through MiXCR, storing one row per CDR3 protein. Of 500,000 or so distinct CDR3 sequences listed, 12% to 15% are singletons. These same records also appear under a second study, on T cells in Graves' hyperthyroidism and ophthalmopathy.

Sequenced material: peripheral blood mononuclear cells (PBMCs), taken at new diagnosis, from a patient treated with antithyroid drugs. These receptors all stem from a woman between 45 and 60 years old with Graves disease.

This clonotype was counted only a few times. This clone may be a read error of a much larger clone one base away. V gene TRBV20-1 combines with J gene TRBJ1-1; 7 bases map to TRBD1. CDR1 and CDR2 from the germline V gene are DFQATT and SNEGSKA (reference sequence). The CDR3 runs 14 residues. Here the CDR3 reads CSARDSEMNTESFF. The CDR3 DNA is TGCAGTGCCAGGGACAGCGAGATGAACACTGAATCTTTCTTT.

A few counts support this clonotype. The rearrangement uses TRBV28 and TRBJ2-1; 10 bases match TRBD1. The CDR3 loop spans 14 amino acids. J lost 5 bases, V lost 6 bases, and 4 bases had no gene match. CDR1 is MDHEN, CDR2 SYDVKM, per germline. The CDR3 region has the DNA TGTGCCAGCAGGGGACAGGGGTTTAACAATGAGCAGTTCTTC. The encoded protein is CASRGQGFNNEQFF.

The chain recombines TRBV6-2 or TRBV6-3 with TRBJ2-2; 11 positions agree with TRBD2. The CDR3 is made up of 19 amino acids. V shed 5 bases, J shed 5 bases, and the junction held 16 bases outside the gene matches. Germline lookup yields CDR1 MNHEY and CDR2 SVGEGT. In nucleotides, the CDR3 is TGTGCCAGCAGTCCAGAGCTAGGGACTAGCGGCCGCAATACCGGGGAGCTGTTTTTT. Protein sequence: CASSPELGTSGRNTGELFF.

This sequence joins TRBV7-2 and TRBJ2-4; 9 bases fit TRBD1. The CDR3 contains 14 residues. CDR1 is SGHTA, CDR2 FQGNSA, per germline. Trimming took 5 bases from V and 6 from J; bases not matched to a gene: 5. CDR3 loop: CASSAHRGRNIQYF. In DNA form, the CDR3 reads TGTGCCAGCAGCGCACACAGGGGGCGAAACATTCAGTACTTC.

With regard to this clonotype: A much more abundant neighbour one base away suggests this may be a read error. The chain recombines TRBV3-1 with TRBJ2-3, with a possible D match to TRBD2 (5 bases). Judging by the DNA end, TRBJ2-5 fits better; the J call may be wrong. This CDR3 is built from 13 residues. Germline V gene data show CDR1 as LGHDT and CDR2 as YNNKEL (reference sequence). CDR3 nucleotide sequence: TGTGCCAGCAGCGGGCTTCGGAGGGAGACCCAGTACTTC. Encoded protein: CASSGLRRETQYF.

This clonotype was seen many times. V and J are TRBV7-2 and TRBJ1-1; possible D gene TRBD1, 5 bases. The CDR3 has 18 amino acids. V lost 5 bases, J lost 1 base, and 23 bases lay in between. Germline values: CDR1 SGHTA, CDR2 FQGNSA. The CDR3 here is CASSLAAGSVGANTEAFF. CDR3 nucleotides: TGTGCCAGCAGCCTTGCTGCAGGGTCCGTTGGGGCGAACACTGAAGCTTTCTTT.

The chain uses TRBV5-1 and TRBJ2-7; D gene uncertain. V was shortened by 1 base and J by 4 bases, with 9 bases between the two germline ends. The CDR3 has 13 amino acids. In germline, CDR1 is SGHRS, CDR2 YFSETQ. The CDR3 sequence is CASSLISRYEQYF. The CDR3 DNA sequence: TGCGCCAGCAGCTTGATTTCTCGGTACGAGCAGTACTTC.

As DNA, the CDR3 is TGTGCCAGCAGTGAGGAATCCTCGAGCACAGATACGCAGTATTTT. Translation: CASSEESSSTDTQYF. This chain connects TRBV2 to TRBJ2-3, with D uncertain. V was shortened by 3 bases and J by 0 bases, with 10 bases between the two germline ends. The CDR3 covers 15 residues. Germline lookup yields CDR1 SNHLY and CDR2 FYNNEI.

This clonotype appeared many times. V is TRBV12-3 or TRBV12-4 and J is TRBJ2-1; no definite D call. This CDR3 contains 16 residues. V lost 0 bases and J 10 bases, leaving 19 bases between the germline ends. Here the CDR3 reads CASSLAVLGKEWEQFF. The CDR3 nucleotides read TGTGCCAGCAGTTTAGCGGTGTTAGGGAAGGAATGGGAGCAGTTCTTC.

This clonotype has ten or more counts. The CDR3 DNA sequence: TGTGCCAGCTCACCCCTCGGACTAGTTCAAGAGACCCAGTACTTC. Translated: CASSPLGLVQETQYF. The chain links TRBV18 to TRBJ2-5; 7 positions agree with TRBD2. V shed 3 bases and J 2 bases; nucleotides not matched to a gene: 6. The CDR3 sequence is 15 residues long. Germline V CDR1 and CDR2: KGHSH, LQKENI. Looking up the rest from reference TRBV18 and TRBJ2-5 gives the full variable domain: NAGVMQNPRHLVRRRGQEARLRCSPMKGHSHVYWYRQLPEEGLKFMVYLQKENIIDESGMPKERFSAEFPKEGPSILRIQQVVRGDSAAYFCASSPLGLVQETQYFGPGTRLLVL.

This clonotype came up many times. The V and J genes are TRBV18 and TRBJ1-1; D is unresolved. The CDR3 has 15 residues. Trimming took 4 bases from V and 0 from J, leaving 12 bases between them. Germline V gives CDR1 KGHSH, CDR2 LQKENI. The CDR3 DNA sequence: TGTGCCAGCTCACACTGGGAACCGATGAACACTGAAGCTTTCTTT. This translates into CASSHWEPMNTEAFF.

This sequence joins TRBV27 and TRBJ2-1; D call uncertain. The CDR3 length is 16 residues. Germline CDR1 is MNHEY and CDR2 is SMNVEV (reference sequence). Trimming shortened V by 0 bases and J by 3 bases, and 12 bases separated the two germline ends. Here the CDR3 reads CASSLSIQSYYNEQFF. In nucleotides, the CDR3 is TGTGCCAGCAGTTTATCGATACAATCATACTACAATGAGCAGTTCTTC.

This clonotype was detected only a few times. This may be a read error: a much more frequent sequence differs by one nucleotide. The chain carries TRBV7-2 and TRBJ2-5; no clear D. This CDR3 is 14 amino acids long. Germline V gene lookup returns CDR1 SGHTA and CDR2 FQGNSA. In DNA, the CDR3 is TGTGCCAGCATCTTAGACGTCTTCTCCGGGACCCAGTACTTC. Translated, it gives CASILDVFSGTQYF. The full variable domain, completed using reference TRBV7-2 and TRBJ2-5, is GAGVSQSPSNKVTEKGKDVELRCDPISGHTALYWYRQSLGQGLEFLIYFQGNSAPDKSGLPSDRFSAERTGGSVSTLTIQRTQQEDSAVYLCASILDVFSGTQYFGPGTRLLVL.

The CDR3, as DNA: TGTGCCAGCAGTGAAGGGCCCTACAACACCGGGGAGCTGTTTTTT. It is translated as CASSEGPYNTGELFF. This chain joins TRBV6-1 and TRBJ2-2; no firm D call. V was cut by 1 base and J by 2 bases, with 8 bases left in between. CDR3 length: 15 residues. Germline assignment: CDR1 MNHNS and CDR2 SASEGT.

This clonotype was seen repeatedly, ten times or more. The genes are TRBV7-2 and TRBJ1-1; D possibly corresponds to TRBD1 (6 bases). Germline V gene data show CDR1 as SGHTA and CDR2 as FQGNSA. The CDR3 is 13 amino acids. The ends were cut back, 7 bases at V and 0 bases at J, with 9 bases in the middle. CDR3 residues: CASTRTVNTEAFF. In nucleotides, the CDR3 is TGTGCCAGCACCAGGACAGTGAACACTGAAGCTTTCTTT.

The table lists this clonotype with many counts. The chain carries TRBV3-1 and TRBJ1-5; no clear D gene. Per the germline V gene, CDR1 is LGHDT and CDR2 is YNNKEL (reference sequence). V dropped 4 bases and J dropped 6 bases, with 16 bases sitting between them. The length of the CDR3 is 15 residues. The DNA for the CDR3 is TGTGCCAGCAGCCCAACCGGACGCAATGGTCAGCCCCAGCATTTT. Encoded protein: CASSPTGRNGQPQHF.

There are many counts of this clonotype. The chain combines TRBV12-3 or TRBV12-4 with TRBJ2-5; tentatively, D is TRBD1 (5 bases). The CDR3 contains 16 residues. V lost 7 bases and J 4 bases, leaving 22 bases between the germline ends. The CDR3 DNA reads TGTGCCAGCACTCCACCCGTCCGCAGGGAAGGAGAGACCCAGTACTTC. This codes for CASTPPVRREGETQYF.

V gene TRBV6-1 combines with J gene TRBJ2-7; 10 positions match TRBD1. This CDR3 has 16 residues. J lost 1 base, V lost 4 bases, and 7 bases had no gene match. The germline V gene encodes CDR1 MNHNS and CDR2 SASEGT. CDR3 loop: CASSVPGQGSSYEQYF. The CDR3, as DNA: TGTGCCAGCAGTGTACCGGGACAGGGGTCGTCCTACGAGCAGTACTTC.

This clonotype was seen repeatedly, ten times or more. The genes are TRBV2 and TRBJ2-4, with D unresolved. This CDR3 comprises 11 residues. Per the germline V gene, CDR1 is SNHLY and CDR2 is FYNNEI. Trimming took off 2 bases at V and 13 bases at J, with 9 bases between the two ends. In nucleotides, the CDR3 is TGTGCCAGCAGTGAATCTCTGGAACAGTACTTC. Amino acid sequence: CASSESLEQYF.

The V call is TRBV6-2 or TRBV6-3, the J call TRBJ2-7; a possible D gene is TRBD1 (7 bases). Trimming shortened V by 4 bases and J by 4 bases, and 17 bases separated the two germline ends. Per germline, CDR1 MNHEY and CDR2 SVGEGT. The CDR3 is 15 amino acids. The CDR3 spells CASSLEGATIYEQYF. The CDR3 nucleotides read TGTGCCAGCAGTTTGGAGGGGGCGACGATTTACGAGCAGTACTTC.

Many counts were recorded for this clonotype. This chain joins TRBV27 and TRBJ2-1; no reliable D call. Looked up from germline, CDR1 is MNHEY and CDR2 is SMNVEV (reference sequence). CDR3 length equals 13 residues. V was shortened by 3 bases and J by 5 bases, with 8 bases between the two germline ends. Written as DNA, the CDR3 is TGTGCCAGCAGTTTTTCCCTCAACAATGAGCAGTTCTTC. Translation gives CASSFSLNNEQFF.

V is TRBV27 and J is TRBJ1-3, with no clear D. The CDR3 runs to 16 residues. Per the germline V gene, CDR1 is MNHEY and CDR2 is SMNVEV (reference sequence). V was trimmed by 2 bases and J by 6 bases, leaving 17 bases between them. CDR3 sequence reads: CASSLNGPWRANTIYF. CDR3 DNA sequence: TGTGCCAGCAGTTTAAATGGTCCATGGAGAGCAAACACCATATATTTT.

This clonotype was seen many times. The CDR3 is CASSRGSGANVLTF. The CDR3 coding sequence is TGTGCCAGCAGTCGAGGCTCTGGGGCCAACGTCCTGACTTTC. The chain has TRBV12-3 or TRBV12-4 and TRBJ2-6; no definite D call. The CDR3 has 14 residues. V shed 5 bases and J shed 0 bases, with 5 bases lying between them.

Many counts were recorded for this clonotype. The chain carries TRBV9 and TRBJ1-2; a weak D match, TRBD1 (6 bases). The CDR3 sequence is 13 residues long. Germline loops: CDR1 SGDLS, CDR2 YYNGEE. Trimming removed 4 bases from V and 9 bases from J, with 16 bases in between. CDR3 bases: TGTGCCAGCAGCCCCTACCCCACAGGGAGCTACACCTTC. Protein: CASSPYPTGSYTF.

Ten or more counts support this clonotype. This chain's CDR3 is CASSSIPGLTSSYYNEQFF. The CDR3 DNA reads TGTGCCAGCAGCTCGATACCGGGCCTGACTAGTTCCTACTACAATGAGCAGTTCTTC. V is TRBV7-2 and J is TRBJ2-1; possibly TRBD2 for D (6 bases). The CDR3 totals 19 residues. Between the trimmed V and J ends, which lost 4 bases and 3 bases, there was a span of 25 bases. Germline CDR1 SGHTA, CDR2 FQGNSA. The whole variable domain, filled in from reference TRBV7-2 and TRBJ2-1, reads GAGVSQSPSNKVTEKGKDVELRCDPISGHTALYWYRQSLGQGLEFLIYFQGNSAPDKSGLPSDRFSAERTGGSVSTLTIQRTQQEDSAVYLCASSSIPGLTSSYYNEQFFGPGTRLTVL.